A selection of T cell receptor beta chains follows, all from one sample in a study of T and B cells in COVID-19 patients. TCRdb recomputed calls from the multiplex PCR reads with MiXCR, one row per CDR3 protein. The sample holds 4,000 or so distinct CDR3 sequences; over 20% are singletons and the top ten take approximately 24%. Sequencing used blood. The receptor set was obtained from a human donor with active COVID-19. Each CDR3 is given with its conserved first and last residue. The D gene is left open where the match is weak. For some rows the clone size is stated as once, few or many, or as a class when expanded; others skip it.

>many|TRBJ2-7|.|TRBV5-1
CASSSWLDKGEQYF
TGCGCCAGCAGCTCATGGTTGGACAAAGGCGAGCAGTACTTC
>.|TRBJ1-1|.|TRBV20-1
CSAAQPNTEAFF
TGCAGTGCCGCACAGCCGAACACTGAAGCTTTCTTT
>.|TRBJ1-5|.|TRBV7-9
CASSLGGEEGNQPQHF
TGTGCCAGCAGCTTAGGGGGGGAAGAAGGCAATCAGCCCCAGCATTTT
>.|TRBJ1-2|.|TRBV20-1
CSARDSAGYGYTF
TGCAGTGCTAGAGATTCGGCCGGATATGGCTACACCTTC
>few|TRBJ2-4|.|TRBV6-1
CASSSNSGNKNIQYF
TGTGCCAGCAGCAGTAATTCAGGGAACAAAAACATTCAGTACTTC
>.|TRBJ2-5|TRBD1|TRBV27
CASGLGTGQETQYF
TGTGCCAGCGGCTTAGGGACAGGTCAAGAGACCCAGTACTTC
>.|TRBJ2-2|.|TRBV19
CVSSALELTGELFF
TGTGTTAGTAGTGCCCTCGAGCTCACCGGGGAGCTGTTTTTT
>few|TRBJ1-1|.|TRBV7-2
CASRGGAEAFF
TGTGCCAGCAGGGGTGGGGCTGAAGCTTTCTTT
>.|TRBJ2-6|.|TRBV2
CASFARGVRANVLTF
TGTGCCAGCTTCGCAAGGGGTGTCCGGGCCAACGTCCTGACTTTC
>.|TRBJ1-3|.|TRBV7-2
CASSLVGGSGNTIYF
TGTGCCAGCAGCTTAGTCGGGGGATCTGGAAACACCATATATTTT
>medium-sized|TRBJ2-3|TRBD2|TRBV6-4
CATSPGTSGRATDTQYF
TGTGCCACATCCCCCGGGACTAGCGGGAGAGCGACAGATACGCAGTATTTT
>.|TRBJ1-5|TRBD1|TRBV7-2
CASSPTGAGEPQHF
TGTGCCAGCAGCCCCACAGGGGCGGGGGAGCCCCAGCATTTT
>.|TRBJ2-7|.|TRBV4-3
CASSQARGYEQYF
TGTGCCAGCAGCCAAGCCAGGGGCTACGAGCAGTACTTC
>large|TRBJ2-2|.|TRBV19
CASSTSVGAGELFF
TGTGCCAGTAGTACGTCAGTAGGGGCCGGGGAGCTGTTTTTT
>few|TRBJ2-7|TRBD2|TRBV7-2
CASSPRGGGNYEQYF
TGTGCCAGCAGCCCCCGGGGCGGGGGAAACTACGAGCAGTACTTC
>few|TRBJ2-2|TRBD2|TRBV30
CAWSGLAGSSNTGELFF
TGTGCCTGGTCTGGGCTAGCGGGTTCTTCGAACACCGGGGAGCTGTTTTTT
>.|TRBJ2-3|TRBD2|TRBV9
CASSVFPSSGRRSTDTQYF
TGTGCCAGCAGCGTTTTCCCCTCTAGCGGGAGAAGAAGTACAGATACGCAGTATTTT
>many|TRBJ2-3|TRBD2|TRBV20-1
CSARAPSGSTDTQYF
TGCAGTGCGAGGGCGCCTAGCGGGAGTACAGATACGCAGTATTTT
>medium-sized|TRBJ2-3|.|TRBV12-3/TRBV12-4
CASSLAGFTDTQYF
TGTGCCAGCAGTTTAGCGGGGTTCACAGATACGCAGTATTTT
>large|TRBJ2-2|TRBD2|TRBV19
CASSMGLVVGELFF
TGTGCCAGTAGTATGGGACTAGTGGTCGGGGAGCTGTTTTTT
>.|TRBJ2-5|TRBD2|TRBV6-1
CASSPSLAGRETQYF
TGTGCCAGCAGTCCCAGCCTAGCGGGAAGAGAGACCCAGTACTTC
>.|TRBJ2-7|TRBD1|TRBV6-5
CASRSRDRGRYEQYF
TGTGCCAGCAGGAGCCGGGACAGGGGGAGATACGAGCAGTACTTC
>medium-sized|TRBJ2-7|TRBD1|TRBV5-6
CASSLPGQGYEQYF
TGTGCCAGCAGCCTCCCGGGACAGGGTTACGAGCAGTACTTC
>.|TRBJ2-3|.|TRBV19
CASSSGTDTQYF
TGTGCCAGTAGTTCGGGGACAGATACGCAGTATTTT
>few|TRBJ1-1|.|TRBV11-1
CASSGGDSKPPEAFF
TGTGCCAGCAGCGGAGGAGACTCTAAACCCCCTGAAGCTTTCTTT
>.|TRBJ1-5|.|TRBV7-2
CASSVLINQPQHF
TGTGCCAGCAGCGTTCTGATAAATCAGCCCCAGCATTTT
>medium-sized|TRBJ2-1|.|TRBV30
CAWSSGLASDNEQFF
TGTGCCTGGAGTAGCGGCCTAGCGAGTGACAATGAGCAGTTCTTC
>.|TRBJ1-2|.|TRBV4-3
CASSQELQGTGYTF
TGCGCCAGCAGCCAAGAACTCCAGGGAACTGGCTACACCTTC